The following is a T cell receptor (beta chain) sequence with its context. The target antigen is unknown. The junction does not match germline at one end; this may be a read error. The use of a sample-barcoded 5' primer and a J-beta primer mix characterized a second PCR of about 7 to 12 cycles. TCRdb called the 5' RACE reads again in MiXCR, with one record for every CDR3 protein. The data hold 850,000 to 1,000,000 distinct CDR3 sequences, with approximately 50% observed a single time. The data belong to a study of blood T cells in healthy people across ages. Total RNA amounts of at least 6 micrograms were extracted per sample. This CDR3 comprises 14 residues. The germline CDR1 and CDR2 sequences are SEHNR and FQNEAQ (reference sequence). Regarding the study as a whole: Older age went with lower TCR beta diversity per million T cells, in a roughly linear way.

The chain joins TRBV7-9 to TRBJ2-3, with D unresolved. This TCR was sampled from a woman aged 60-70 years in good health. Sequenced: blood. This chain's CDR3 is CAGSLRGGTDTQYF. The CDR3 region has the DNA TGTGCCGGCAGCCTCAGAGGAGGCACAGATACGCAGTATTTT.